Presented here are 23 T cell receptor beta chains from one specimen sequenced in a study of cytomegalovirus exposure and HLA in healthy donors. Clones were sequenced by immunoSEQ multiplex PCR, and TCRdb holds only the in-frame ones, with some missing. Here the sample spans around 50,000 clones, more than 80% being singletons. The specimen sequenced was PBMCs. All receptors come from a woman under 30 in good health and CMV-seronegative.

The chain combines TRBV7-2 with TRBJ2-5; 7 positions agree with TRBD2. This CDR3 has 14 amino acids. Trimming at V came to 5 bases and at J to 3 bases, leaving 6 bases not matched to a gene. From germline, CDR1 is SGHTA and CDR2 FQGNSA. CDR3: CASSVVGGKETQYF. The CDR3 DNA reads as TGTGCCAGCAGCGTAGTCGGGGGGAAAGAGACCCAGTACTTC. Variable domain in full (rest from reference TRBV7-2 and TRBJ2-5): GAGVSQSPSNKVTEKGKDVELRCDPISGHTALYWYRQSLGQGLEFLIYFQGNSAPDKSGLPSDRFSAERTGGSVSTLTIQRTQQEDSAVYLCASSVVGGKETQYFGPGTRLLVL.

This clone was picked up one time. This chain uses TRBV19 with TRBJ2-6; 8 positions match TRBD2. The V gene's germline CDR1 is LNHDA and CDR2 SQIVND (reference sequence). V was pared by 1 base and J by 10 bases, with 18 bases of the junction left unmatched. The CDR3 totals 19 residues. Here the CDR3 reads CASSIVGGAGGSTSNVLTF. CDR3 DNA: TGTGCCAGTAGTATAGTTGGGGGTGCGGGGGGCAGTACTTCGAACGTCCTGACTTTC.

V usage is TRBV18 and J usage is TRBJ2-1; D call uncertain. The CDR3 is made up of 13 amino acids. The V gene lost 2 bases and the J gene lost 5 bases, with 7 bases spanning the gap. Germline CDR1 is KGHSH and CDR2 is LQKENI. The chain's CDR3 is CASSPGLHNEQFF. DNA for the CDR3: TGTGCCAGCTCACCAGGGCTACACAATGAGCAGTTCTTC.

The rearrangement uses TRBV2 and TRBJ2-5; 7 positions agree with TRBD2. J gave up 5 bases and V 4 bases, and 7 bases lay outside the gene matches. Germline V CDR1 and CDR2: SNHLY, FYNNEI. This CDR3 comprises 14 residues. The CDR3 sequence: CASSAPTSHETQYF. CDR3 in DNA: TGTGCCAGCAGTGCGCCGACTAGCCATGAGACCCAGTACTTC.

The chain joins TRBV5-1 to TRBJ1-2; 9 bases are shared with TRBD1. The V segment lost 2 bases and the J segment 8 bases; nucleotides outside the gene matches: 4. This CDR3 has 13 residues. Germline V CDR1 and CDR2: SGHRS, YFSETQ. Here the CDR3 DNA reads TGCGCCAGCAGCTTTGGGACAGGGAAAGGCTACACCTTC. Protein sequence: CASSFGTGKGYTF.

This CDR3 reads CASTRGLAGADTQYF. The DNA for the CDR3 is TGTGCCAGTACCCGAGGACTAGCGGGGGCAGATACGCAGTATTTT. The chain links TRBV19 to TRBJ2-3; 13 bases agree with TRBD2. Germline CDR1 LNHDA, CDR2 SQIVND (reference sequence). This CDR3 contains 15 residues. V was pared by 7 bases and J by 4 bases, with 5 bases of the junction left unmatched.

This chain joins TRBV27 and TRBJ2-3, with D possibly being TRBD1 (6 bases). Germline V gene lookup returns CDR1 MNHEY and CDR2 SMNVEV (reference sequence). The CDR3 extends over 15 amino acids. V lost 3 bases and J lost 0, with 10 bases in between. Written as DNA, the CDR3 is TGTGCCAGCAGTTTGTATCAGGGGAGCACAGATACGCAGTATTTT. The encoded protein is CASSLYQGSTDTQYF.

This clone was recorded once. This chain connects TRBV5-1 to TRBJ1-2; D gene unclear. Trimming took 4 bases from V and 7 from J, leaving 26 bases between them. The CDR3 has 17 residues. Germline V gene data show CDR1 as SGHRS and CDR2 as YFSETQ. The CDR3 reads CASSLGGSGFQSGGYTF. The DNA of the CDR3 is TGCGCCAGCAGCCTAGGAGGTTCGGGGTTTCAATCGGGTGGCTACACCTTC.

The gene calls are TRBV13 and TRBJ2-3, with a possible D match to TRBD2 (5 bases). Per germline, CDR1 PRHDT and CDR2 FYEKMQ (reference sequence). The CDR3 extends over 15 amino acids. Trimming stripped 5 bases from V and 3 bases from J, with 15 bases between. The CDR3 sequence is CASSPTIGGTDTQYF. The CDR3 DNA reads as TGTGCCAGCAGCCCCACGATAGGCGGGACAGATACGCAGTATTTT. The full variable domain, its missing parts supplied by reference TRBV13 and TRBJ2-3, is AAGVIQSPRHLIKEKRETATLKCYPIPRHDTVYWYQQGPGQDPQFLISFYEKMQSDKGSIPDRFSAQQFSDYHSELNMSSLELGDSALYFCASSPTIGGTDTQYFGPGTRLTVL.

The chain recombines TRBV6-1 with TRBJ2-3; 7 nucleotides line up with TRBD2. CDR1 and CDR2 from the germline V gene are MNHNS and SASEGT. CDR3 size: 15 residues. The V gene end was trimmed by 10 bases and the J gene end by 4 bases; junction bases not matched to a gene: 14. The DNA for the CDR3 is TGTGCCACCTCAATCGTGGGGGGGGGACCAGATACGCAGTATTTT. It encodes CATSIVGGGPDTQYF.

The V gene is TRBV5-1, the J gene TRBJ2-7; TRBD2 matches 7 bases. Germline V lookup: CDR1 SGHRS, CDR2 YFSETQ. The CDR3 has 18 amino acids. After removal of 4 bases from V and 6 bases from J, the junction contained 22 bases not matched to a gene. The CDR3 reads CASSPQGASGDLSREQYV. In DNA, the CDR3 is TGCGCCAGCAGCCCGCAAGGGGCTAGCGGAGACCTTTCACGCGAGCAGTACGTC.

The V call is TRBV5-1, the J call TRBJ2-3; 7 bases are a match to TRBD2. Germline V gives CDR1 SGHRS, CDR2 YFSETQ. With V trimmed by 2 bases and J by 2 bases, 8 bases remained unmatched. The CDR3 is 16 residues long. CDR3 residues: CASSFWGGGLTDTQYF. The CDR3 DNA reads TGCGCCAGCAGCTTTTGGGGGGGAGGCCTCACAGATACGCAGTATTTT.

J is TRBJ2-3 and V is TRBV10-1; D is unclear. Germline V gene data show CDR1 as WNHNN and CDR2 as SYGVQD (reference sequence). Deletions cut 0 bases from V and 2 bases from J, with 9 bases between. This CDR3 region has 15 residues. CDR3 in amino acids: CASSESRAHTDTQYF. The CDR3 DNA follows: TGCGCCAGCAGTGAGTCGAGAGCCCACACAGATACGCAGTATTTT.

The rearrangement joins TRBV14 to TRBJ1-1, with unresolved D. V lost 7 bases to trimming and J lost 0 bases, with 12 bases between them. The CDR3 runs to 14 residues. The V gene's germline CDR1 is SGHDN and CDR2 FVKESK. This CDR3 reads CASKGAALNTEAFF. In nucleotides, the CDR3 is TGTGCCAGCAAGGGAGCGGCCCTGAACACTGAAGCTTTCTTT. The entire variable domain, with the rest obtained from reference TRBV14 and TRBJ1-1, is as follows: EAGVTQFPSHSVIEKGQTVTLRCDPISGHDNLYWYRRVMGKEIKFLLHFVKESKQDESGMPNNRFLAERTGGTYSTLKVQPAELEDSGVYFCASKGAALNTEAFFGQGTRLTVV.

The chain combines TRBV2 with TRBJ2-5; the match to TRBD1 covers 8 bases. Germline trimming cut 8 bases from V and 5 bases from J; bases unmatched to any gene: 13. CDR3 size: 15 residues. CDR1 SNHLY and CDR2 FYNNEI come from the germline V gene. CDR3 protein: CASHETDRGWETQYF. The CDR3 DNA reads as TGTGCCAGCCACGAGACAGACAGGGGATGGGAGACCCAGTACTTC. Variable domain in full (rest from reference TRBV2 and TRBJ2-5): EPEVTQTPSHQVTQMGQEVILRCVPISNHLYFYWYRQILGQKVEFLVSFYNNEISEKSEIFDDQFSVERPDGSNFTLKIRSTKLEDSAMYFCASHETDRGWETQYFGPGTRLLVL.

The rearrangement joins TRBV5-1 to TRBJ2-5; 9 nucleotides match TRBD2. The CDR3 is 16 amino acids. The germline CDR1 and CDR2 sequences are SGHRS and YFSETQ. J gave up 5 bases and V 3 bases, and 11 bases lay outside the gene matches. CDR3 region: CASSSSGDAWRETQYF. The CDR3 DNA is TGCGCCAGCAGCTCTAGCGGGGACGCTTGGAGGGAGACCCAGTACTTC.

The CDR3 nucleotides are TGTGCCAGCAGCGGGAGGGACAGGGTTGAAGCTTTCTTT. Translation: CASSGRDRVEAFF. The chain is built from TRBV5-6 and TRBJ1-1; 9 bases line up with TRBD1. The CDR3 sequence is 13 residues long. V was pared by 4 bases and J by 7 bases, with 5 bases of the junction left unmatched. The V gene's germline CDR1 is SGHDT and CDR2 YYEEEE.

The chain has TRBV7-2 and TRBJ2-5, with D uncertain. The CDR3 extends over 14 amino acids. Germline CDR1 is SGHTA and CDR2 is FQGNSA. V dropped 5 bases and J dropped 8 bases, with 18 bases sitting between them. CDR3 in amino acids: CASSPSPPEFTQYF. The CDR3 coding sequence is TGTGCCAGCAGCCCCTCTCCTCCCGAGTTTACCCAGTACTTC.

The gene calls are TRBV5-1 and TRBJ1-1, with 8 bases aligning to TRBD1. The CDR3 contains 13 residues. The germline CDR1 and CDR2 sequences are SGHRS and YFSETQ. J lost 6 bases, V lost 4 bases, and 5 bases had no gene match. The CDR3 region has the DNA TGCGCCAGCAGCCCGGGACAGGTGTCTGAAGCTTTCTTT. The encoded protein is CASSPGQVSEAFF. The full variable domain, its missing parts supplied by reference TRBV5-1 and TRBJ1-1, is KAGVTQTPRYLIKTRGQQVTLSCSPISGHRSVSWYQQTPGQGLQFLFEYFSETQRNKGNFPGRFSGRQFSNSRSEMNVSTLELGDSALYLCASSPGQVSEAFFGQGTRLTVV.

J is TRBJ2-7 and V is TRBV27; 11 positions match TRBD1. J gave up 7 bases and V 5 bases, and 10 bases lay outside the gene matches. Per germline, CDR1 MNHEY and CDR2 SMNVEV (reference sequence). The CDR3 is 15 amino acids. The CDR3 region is CASSLSGTGGREQYF. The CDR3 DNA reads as TGTGCCAGCAGTCTCTCCGGGACAGGGGGTAGGGAGCAGTACTTC.

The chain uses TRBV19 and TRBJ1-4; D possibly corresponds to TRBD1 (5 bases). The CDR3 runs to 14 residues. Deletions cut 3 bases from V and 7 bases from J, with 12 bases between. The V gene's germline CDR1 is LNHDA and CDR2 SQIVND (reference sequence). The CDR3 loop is CASSIRGRGEKLFF. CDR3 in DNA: TGTGCCAGTAGTATCCGGGGGAGGGGTGAAAAACTGTTTTTT.

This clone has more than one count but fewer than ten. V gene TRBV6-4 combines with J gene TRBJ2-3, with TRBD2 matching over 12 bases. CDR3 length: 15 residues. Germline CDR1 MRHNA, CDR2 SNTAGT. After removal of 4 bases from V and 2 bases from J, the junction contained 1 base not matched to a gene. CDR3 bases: TGTGCCAGCAGTGGGACTAGCGGGGCCACAGATACGCAGTATTTT. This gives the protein CASSGTSGATDTQYF.

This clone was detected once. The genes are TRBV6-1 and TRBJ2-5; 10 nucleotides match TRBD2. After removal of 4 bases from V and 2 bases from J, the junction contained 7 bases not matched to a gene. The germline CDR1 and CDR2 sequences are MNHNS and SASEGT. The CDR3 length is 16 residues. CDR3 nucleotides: TGTGCCAGCAGTGGGCTAGCGGGGGCGGAGCAAGAGACCCAGTACTTC. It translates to CASSGLAGAEQETQYF.